A selection of T cell receptor beta chains follows, all from one sample in a study of T cell repertoires in cytomegalovirus infection. TCRdb re-derived calls from the reads in MiXCR, one entry per CDR3 protein. In the table there are some 320,000 distinct CDR3 sequences, 9% to 9.5% of which are singletons. Sequenced input: PBMCs. Receptors originate from a human donor in good health (CMV status not recorded). Some clones in this sample may be carry-over from other donors' samples. Each CDR3 is given with its conserved first and last residue. The D gene is left open where the match is weak. Size tells how often a clone was seen (once, few, many) or the class of an expanded clone, and some rows leave it out.

V gene: TRBV19
clone size: NA
D gene: NA
CDR3 length: 15
J gene: TRBJ2-3
CDR3 protein: CASSMGGGITDTQYF
CDR3 DNA: TGTGCCAGTAGTATGGGCGGGGGCATCACAGATACGCAGTATTTT

V gene: TRBV18
clone size: NA
D gene: TRBD1
CDR3 length: 14
J gene: TRBJ2-1
CDR3 protein: CASPGQGALNEQFF
CDR3 DNA: TGTGCCAGCCCCGGACAGGGTGCCTTGAATGAGCAGTTCTTC

V gene: TRBV4-3
clone size: NA
D gene: NA
CDR3 length: 14
J gene: TRBJ2-5
CDR3 protein: CASSHQQGMQTQYF
CDR3 DNA: TGCGCCAGCAGCCATCAACAGGGAATGCAGACCCAGTACTTC

V gene: TRBV2
clone size: NA
D gene: NA
CDR3 length: 10
J gene: TRBJ2-7
CDR3 protein: CASGGDEQYF
CDR3 DNA: TGTGCCAGCGGAGGGGACGAGCAGTACTTC

V gene: TRBV6-6
clone size: NA
D gene: TRBD2
CDR3 length: 17
J gene: TRBJ2-4
CDR3 protein: CASSYSPSGAIKNIQYF
CDR3 DNA: TGTGCCAGCAGTTACTCCCCTAGCGGAGCCATCAAAAACATTCAGTACTTC

V gene: TRBV12-3/TRBV12-4
clone size: NA
D gene: NA
CDR3 length: 15
J gene: TRBJ1-1
CDR3 protein: CASSFRRGGNTEAFF
CDR3 DNA: TGTGCCAGCAGTTTTCGCAGGGGTGGAAACACTGAAGCTTTCTTT

V gene: TRBV24-1
clone size: NA
D gene: TRBD2
CDR3 length: 17
J gene: TRBJ2-4
CDR3 protein: CATSEKGLAVAKNIQYF
CDR3 DNA: TGTGCCACCAGTGAGAAGGGACTAGCGGTAGCCAAAAACATTCAGTACTTC

V gene: TRBV19
clone size: many
D gene: TRBD2
CDR3 length: 16
J gene: TRBJ2-2
CDR3 protein: CASSIRPSGGPGELFF
CDR3 DNA: TGTGCCAGTAGTATAAGACCTAGCGGAGGACCCGGGGAGCTGTTTTTT

V gene: TRBV19
clone size: NA
D gene: NA
CDR3 length: 14
J gene: TRBJ1-6
CDR3 protein: CASGRDTYNSPLHF
CDR3 DNA: TGTGCCAGTGGTCGGGACACCTATAATTCACCCCTCCACTTT

V gene: TRBV4-3
clone size: few
D gene: TRBD1
CDR3 length: 14
J gene: TRBJ2-7
CDR3 protein: CASSYRTGGYEQYF
CDR3 DNA: TGCGCCAGCAGCTACCGGACAGGGGGTTACGAGCAGTACTTC

V gene: TRBV7-9
clone size: NA
D gene: NA
CDR3 length: 14
J gene: TRBJ2-2
CDR3 protein: CASRPPHTSGELFF
CDR3 DNA: TGTGCAAGCCGCCCTCCACATACTTCTGGGGAGCTGTTTTTT

V gene: TRBV6-2/TRBV6-3
clone size: NA
D gene: NA
CDR3 length: 13
J gene: TRBJ1-1
CDR3 protein: CASRDTTNTEAFF
CDR3 DNA: TGTGCCAGCCGGGACACAACGAACACTGAAGCTTTCTTT

V gene: TRBV28
clone size: many
D gene: NA
CDR3 length: 15
J gene: TRBJ1-6
CDR3 protein: CASSPYPRGNSPLHF
CDR3 DNA: TGTGCCAGCAGCCCTTACCCGAGGGGTAATTCACCCCTCCACTTT

V gene: TRBV19
clone size: many
D gene: NA
CDR3 length: 13
J gene: TRBJ2-1
CDR3 protein: CASSTYSDNEQFF
CDR3 DNA: TGTGCCAGTAGTACCTACAGTGACAATGAGCAGTTCTTC

V gene: TRBV23-1
clone size: NA
D gene: NA
CDR3 length: 17
J gene: TRBJ2-5
CDR3 protein: CASSQSGAAIYQETQYF
CDR3 DNA: TGCGCCAGCAGTCAATCGGGGGCAGCCATTTACCAAGAGACCCAGTACTTC

V gene: TRBV2
clone size: NA
D gene: TRBD1
CDR3 length: 17
J gene: TRBJ2-3
CDR3 protein: CASSELRQGYTIDTQYF
CDR3 DNA: TGTGCCAGCAGTGAATTAAGACAGGGCTATACGATCGATACGCAGTATTTT

V gene: TRBV6-5
clone size: NA
D gene: NA
CDR3 length: 11
J gene: TRBJ2-1
CDR3 protein: CASSYGRRWFF
CDR3 DNA: TGTGCCAGCAGTTACGGGAGAAGGTGGTTCTTC

V gene: TRBV2
clone size: once
D gene: NA
CDR3 length: 14
J gene: TRBJ2-5
CDR3 protein: CASVERTRWETQYF
CDR3 DNA: TGTGCCAGCGTTGAGAGAACTAGATGGGAGACCCAGTACTTC

V gene: TRBV5-1
clone size: few
D gene: TRBD1
CDR3 length: 15
J gene: TRBJ1-6
CDR3 protein: CASSEPGQYNSPLHF
CDR3 DNA: TGCGCCAGCAGCGAACCGGGACAGTATAATTCACCCCTCCACTTT

V gene: TRBV12-3/TRBV12-4
clone size: once
D gene: NA
CDR3 length: 13
J gene: TRBJ2-5
CDR3 protein: CASRLTGLETQYF
CDR3 DNA: TGTGCCAGCAGACTCACAGGGCTAGAGACCCAGTACTTC

V gene: TRBV19
clone size: few
D gene: NA
CDR3 length: 17
J gene: TRBJ2-7
CDR3 protein: CASSIDQTATTWREQYF
CDR3 DNA: TGTGCCAGTAGTATAGATCAGACAGCTACAACTTGGAGGGAGCAGTACTTC

V gene: TRBV7-8
clone size: many
D gene: NA
CDR3 length: 15
J gene: TRBJ1-1
CDR3 protein: CASSTGHQHGTEAFF
CDR3 DNA: TGTGCCAGCAGCACGGGACACCAGCACGGCACTGAAGCTTTCTTT

V gene: TRBV6-6
clone size: few
D gene: NA
CDR3 length: 15
J gene: TRBJ1-1
CDR3 protein: CASSTWRRGITEAFF
CDR3 DNA: TGTGCCAGCAGCACCTGGCGGCGAGGGATCACTGAAGCTTTCTTT

V gene: TRBV12-3/TRBV12-4
clone size: few
D gene: NA
CDR3 length: 13
J gene: TRBJ2-1
CDR3 protein: CASSFLFYNEQFF
CDR3 DNA: TGTGCCAGCAGTTTTCTCTTTTACAATGAGCAGTTCTTC

V gene: TRBV6-2/TRBV6-3
clone size: NA
D gene: NA
CDR3 length: 15
J gene: TRBJ2-7
CDR3 protein: CASSYFGTPPGEQYF
CDR3 DNA: TGTGCCAGCAGTTATTTTGGGACTCCTCCGGGTGAGCAGTACTTC

V gene: TRBV7-2
clone size: few
D gene: NA
CDR3 length: 16
J gene: TRBJ2-2
CDR3 protein: CASSLGGAGMTGELFF
CDR3 DNA: TGTGCCAGCAGCTTAGGGGGTGCGGGTATGACCGGGGAGCTGTTTTTT

V gene: TRBV12-3/TRBV12-4
clone size: few
D gene: NA
CDR3 length: 16
J gene: TRBJ1-5
CDR3 protein: CASRTTGSGSTQPQHF
CDR3 DNA: TGTGCCAGCAGAACAACCGGGTCAGGGTCAACTCAGCCCCAGCATTTT

V gene: TRBV20-1
clone size: many
D gene: NA
CDR3 length: 13
J gene: TRBJ1-2
CDR3 protein: CSARDLADYGYTF
CDR3 DNA: TGCAGTGCTAGAGATCTGGCAGACTATGGCTACACCTTC

V gene: TRBV7-2
clone size: many
D gene: NA
CDR3 length: 14
J gene: TRBJ1-6
CDR3 protein: CASSLRRYNSPLHF
CDR3 DNA: TGTGCCAGCAGCTTGCGCCGGTATAATTCACCCCTCCACTTT

V gene: TRBV2
clone size: many
D gene: NA
CDR3 length: 16
J gene: TRBJ2-3
CDR3 protein: CASYPLTFSSTDTQYF
CDR3 DNA: TGTGCCAGCTATCCTCTCACCTTCTCTAGCACAGATACGCAGTATTTT

V gene: TRBV7-2
clone size: many
D gene: TRBD2
CDR3 length: 15
J gene: TRBJ2-1
CDR3 protein: CASSLGSGSTNEQFF
CDR3 DNA: TGTGCCAGCAGCTTAGGTAGCGGGAGTACGAATGAGCAGTTCTTC

V gene: TRBV12-3/TRBV12-4
clone size: many
D gene: TRBD2
CDR3 length: 14
J gene: TRBJ2-5
CDR3 protein: CASSLGGLAQTQYF
CDR3 DNA: TGTGCCAGCAGTTTGGGGGGACTAGCCCAGACCCAGTACTTC

V gene: TRBV6-2/TRBV6-3
clone size: many
D gene: NA
CDR3 length: 15
J gene: TRBJ2-6
CDR3 protein: CASRGYYSGANVLTF
CDR3 DNA: TGTGCCAGCAGGGGGTACTACTCTGGGGCCAACGTCCTGACTTTC

V gene: TRBV6-6
clone size: many
D gene: TRBD1
CDR3 length: 15
J gene: TRBJ2-5
CDR3 protein: CASSLNYRGKETQYF
CDR3 DNA: TGTGCCAGCAGTCTCAACTACAGGGGAAAAGAGACCCAGTACTTC

V gene: TRBV4-3
clone size: few
D gene: TRBD1
CDR3 length: 16
J gene: TRBJ2-7
CDR3 protein: CASSQEPGQSGATQYF
CDR3 DNA: TGCGCCAGCAGCCAAGAACCGGGACAGTCGGGTGCAACGCAGTACTTC

V gene: TRBV5-1
clone size: many
D gene: NA
CDR3 length: 15
J gene: TRBJ2-3
CDR3 protein: CASSLTGASTDTQYF
CDR3 DNA: TGCGCCAGCAGCTTGACGGGGGCCTCCACAGATACGCAGTATTTT

V gene: TRBV30
clone size: few
D gene: TRBD1
CDR3 length: 13
J gene: TRBJ2-5
CDR3 protein: CAWSAGTGETQYF
CDR3 DNA: TGTGCCTGGAGTGCCGGGACAGGAGAGACCCAGTACTTC

V gene: TRBV7-2
clone size: many
D gene: NA
CDR3 length: 16
J gene: TRBJ1-2
CDR3 protein: CASSLGRGRDIRGYTF
CDR3 DNA: TGTGCCAGCAGCTTAGGGCGGGGCAGGGATATTCGTGGCTACACCTTC

V gene: TRBV11-2
clone size: NA
D gene: TRBD1
CDR3 length: 16
J gene: TRBJ2-5
CDR3 protein: CASSLTLDRVQETQYF
CDR3 DNA: TGTGCCAGCAGTCTTACATTGGACAGGGTCCAAGAGACCCAGTACTTC

V gene: TRBV30
clone size: NA
D gene: NA
CDR3 length: 13
J gene: TRBJ1-2
CDR3 protein: CAWSAAANYGYTF
CDR3 DNA: TGTGCCTGGAGCGCGGCAGCTAACTATGGCTACACCTTC

V gene: TRBV25-1
clone size: many
D gene: NA
CDR3 length: 14
J gene: TRBJ1-2
CDR3 protein: CASSEFGPSYGYTF
CDR3 DNA: TGTGCCAGCAGTGAATTTGGACCTTCCTATGGCTACACCTTC

V gene: TRBV5-6
clone size: NA
D gene: NA
CDR3 length: 14
J gene: TRBJ2-7
CDR3 protein: CASSYGPGLGEQYF
CDR3 DNA: TGTGCCAGCAGCTATGGACCCGGTTTGGGCGAGCAGTACTTC

V gene: TRBV28
clone size: NA
D gene: NA
CDR3 length: 12
J gene: TRBJ1-4
CDR3 protein: CASSPLHEKLFF
CDR3 DNA: TGTGCCAGCAGTCCGCTCCATGAAAAACTGTTTTTT

V gene: TRBV12-3/TRBV12-4
clone size: few
D gene: NA
CDR3 length: 15
J gene: TRBJ2-3
CDR3 protein: CASSLGSADTDTQYF
CDR3 DNA: TGTGCCAGCAGTTTGGGTAGCGCTGACACAGATACGCAGTATTTT